This T cell receptor (beta chain) was found in a study of blood T cell repertoires in COVID-19. The repertoire was sequenced with immunoSEQ multiplex PCR; TCRdb's copy has only in-frame clones and lacks some. The sample lists around 60,000 clones; approximately 85% were seen once. This CDR3 is built from 15 residues. Germline V gene lookup returns CDR1 SGHAT and CDR2 FQNNGV. Unmatched junction bases numbered 7, after V lost 3 bases and J lost 2 bases. The chain couples TRBV11-2 to TRBJ2-7, with TRBD2 matching over 7 bases. The sequence was obtained from a man aged 50 to 59 with active COVID-19. Sequencing was performed on peripheral blood. Here the CDR3 reads CASSLGAGRTYEQYF. The DNA for the CDR3 is TGTGCCAGCAGCTTGGGAGCGGGGAGGACCTACGAGCAGTACTTC. Full variable domain (remainder filled in from reference TRBV11-2 and TRBJ2-7): EAGVAQSPRYKIIEKRQSVAFWCNPISGHATLYWYQQILGQGPKLLIQFQNNGVVDDSQLPKDRFSAERLKGVDSTLKIQPAKLEDSAVYLCASSLGAGRTYEQYFGPGTRLTVT.